This TCR beta chain was profiled in a study of CD8 T cells in ankylosing spondylitis. Study-wide points: The study looked at matched synovial fluid samples from ankylosing spondylitis patients. Disease-linked clones were reported to be significantly enriched there. Clones linked with disease were CD8+ and fairly uncommon in the peripheral blood.

Germline assignment: CDR1 SQVTM and CDR2 ANQGSEA. The CDR3 runs to 15 residues. V lost 5 bases to trimming and J lost 0 bases, with 13 bases between them. A quantitative 5'-RACE method, one with molecular barcodes, was used to make TCR beta libraries. TCRdb re-derived calls from the 5' RACE reads in MiXCR, one entry per CDR3 protein. The sample carries roughly 230,000 distinct CDR3 sequences, 8% to 10% recorded once. In its sample, this clonotype was seen many times. What it recognizes is unknown. The rearrangement links TRBV29-1 to TRBJ2-2; a weak D match, TRBD1 (6 bases). This TCR derives from a female donor with ankylosing spondylitis or in good health (not recorded which). Sequencing input: blood, either unsorted or a sorted T cell fraction (not recorded which). The CDR3 nucleotides read TGCAGCGTTATGGCAGGGGTCACGAACACCGGGGAGCTGTTTTTT. It yields the protein CSVMAGVTNTGELFF.